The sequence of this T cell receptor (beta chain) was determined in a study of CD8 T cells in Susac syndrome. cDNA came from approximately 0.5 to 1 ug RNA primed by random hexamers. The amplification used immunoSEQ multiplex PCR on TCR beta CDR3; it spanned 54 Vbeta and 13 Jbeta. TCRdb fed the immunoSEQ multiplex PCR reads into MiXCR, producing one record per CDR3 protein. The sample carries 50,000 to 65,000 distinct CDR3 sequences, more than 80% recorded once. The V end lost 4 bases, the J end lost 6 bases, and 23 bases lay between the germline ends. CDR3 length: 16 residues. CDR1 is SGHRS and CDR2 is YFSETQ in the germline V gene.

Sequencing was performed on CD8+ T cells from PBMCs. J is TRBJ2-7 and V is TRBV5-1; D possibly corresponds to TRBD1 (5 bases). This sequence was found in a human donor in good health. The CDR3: CASSQGQGAYYSEQYF. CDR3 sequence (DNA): TGCGCCAGCAGCCAAGGCCAGGGTGCCTACTACTCCGAGCAGTACTTC.